The T cell receptor (beta chain) described here comes from a study of blood T cell repertoires in COVID-19. Study in general: The origin of the acute and convalescent COVID-19 samples was the United States, Italy and Spain. T cells, B-cell-depleted T cells, or PBMCs provided the cDNA or gDNA that served as material.

Germline V gene lookup returns CDR1 SGDLS and CDR2 YYNGEE. J was trimmed by 5 bases and V by 2 bases; bases with no gene match: 4. The CDR3 is made up of 14 amino acids. In the source study's methods: Estimation of nucleated cell counts relied on the amplification of reference gene primers. Some clones are missing from TCRdb's copy, which holds only in-frame ones; the method was immunoSEQ multiplex PCR. V, J and clone size are those of that table, while D and trimming were read from the DNA. The sample carries approximately 150,000 clones, around 88% recorded once. This clonotype was sampled from a human donor in a cohort sampled during active COVID-19. V usage is TRBV9 and J usage is TRBJ2-5; 9 bases are a match to TRBD2. Source material: peripheral blood. CDR3 DNA sequence: TGTGCCAGCAGCGTTGGGACTAGCAAGGAGACCCAGTACTTC. Translated: CASSVGTSKETQYF.